Shown below are 21 T cell receptor beta chains from a single sample sequenced in a study of blood T cells in healthy people across ages. The second PCR ran roughly 7 to 11 cycles with a sample-barcoded 5' primer and J-beta primers. TCRdb reprocessed the 5' RACE reads with MiXCR, giving one entry per CDR3 protein. The repertoire holds about 1.8 million distinct CDR3 sequences, with just under 50% as singletons. Material for sequencing was blood. Source of these receptors: a woman between 40 and 55 years old in good health.

CDR3 bases: TGCAGCGTTGAACAAAATGAAACAGGTTACAATGAGCAGTACTTC. Protein product: CSVEQNETGYNEQYF. The genes are TRBV29-1 and TRBJ2-5; TRBD1 might be the D (5 bases). This CDR3 is built from 15 residues. V was clipped by 2 bases and J by 11 bases, with 24 bases between them. Germline CDR1 is SQVTM and CDR2 is ANQGSEA.

The J gene is TRBJ2-2, the V gene TRBV20-1, with D possibly matching TRBD2 (6 bases). Per the germline V gene, CDR1 is DFQATT and CDR2 is SNEGSKA (reference sequence). V was clipped by 0 bases and J by 0 bases, with 14 bases between them. This CDR3 is built from 17 residues. The CDR3 DNA reads TGCAGTGCTAGAGATCATGGGACTCCAGCGAACACCGGGGAGCTGTTTTTT. It translates to CSARDHGTPANTGELFF.

This clonotype was seen repeatedly, ten times or more. The rearrangement uses TRBV7-2 and TRBJ2-3, with 7 positions matching TRBD1. CDR3 size: 13 residues. V dropped 5 bases and J dropped 3; count of bases not matched to a gene: 2. Germline-derived CDR1 and CDR2 are SGHTA and FQGNSA. CDR3 nucleotide sequence: TGTGCCAGCAGCCGACAGGGAACAGATACGCAGTATTTT. It translates to CASSRQGTDTQYF.

The J gene is TRBJ2-6, the V gene TRBV5-6; TRBD2 might be the D (6 bases). Germline CDR1 SGHDT, CDR2 YYEEEE. The CDR3 is 17 amino acids. V was shortened by 4 bases and J by 0 bases, with 14 bases between the two germline ends. CDR3 sequence reads: CASSLLGRNSGANVLTF. CDR3 nucleotide sequence: TGTGCCAGCAGCCTCCTGGGGAGGAACTCTGGGGCCAACGTCCTGACTTTC.

This sequence joins TRBV7-9 and TRBJ2-4; TRBD1 matches at 10 bases. This CDR3 has 15 amino acids. The V gene end was trimmed by 6 bases and the J gene end by 1 base; junction bases not matched to a gene: 3. Looked up from germline, CDR1 is SEHNR and CDR2 is FQNEAQ (reference sequence). The CDR3 DNA follows: TGTGCCAGCAGTTTGACAGGGGGCGCCAAAAACATTCAGTACTTC. It specifies CASSLTGGAKNIQYF.

There are a few counts of this clonotype. This chain joins TRBV12-3 or TRBV12-4 and TRBJ2-3; 7 nucleotides agree with TRBD1. CDR3 length: 15 amino acids. The ends lost 6 bases at V and 0 bases at J; junction bases unmatched: 6. The CDR3 loop reads CASSQDRLSTDTQYF. As DNA, the CDR3 is TGTGCCAGCAGCCAGGACAGGCTAAGCACAGATACGCAGTATTTT.

The genes are TRBV24-1 and TRBJ2-5, with a possible D match to TRBD1 (6 bases). CDR1 is KGHDR, CDR2 SFDVKD, per germline. The CDR3 spans 15 residues. V was shortened by 4 bases and J by 2 bases, with 13 bases between the two germline ends. This chain's CDR3 is CATSDPQGRQETQYF. Here the CDR3 DNA reads TGTGCCACCAGTGACCCACAGGGCCGTCAAGAGACCCAGTACTTC.

This clonotype was seen only a few times. The chain links TRBV6-5 to TRBJ1-4; possibly TRBD1 for D (6 bases). V was clipped by 0 bases and J by 14 bases, with 19 bases between them. The V gene's germline CDR1 is MNHEY and CDR2 SVGAGI. This CDR3 is 15 amino acids long. The CDR3, as DNA: TGTGCCAGCAGTTACTCCGCCGACAGGATCTTTAGGCTGTTTTTT. Amino acid sequence: CASSYSADRIFRLFF.

The chain combines TRBV12-3 or TRBV12-4 with TRBJ1-4; tentative D call: TRBD1 (5 bases). V dropped 5 bases and J dropped 4 bases, with 11 bases sitting between them. This CDR3 region has 14 residues. The CDR3 here is CASSGHRINEKLFF. CDR3 nucleotide sequence: TGTGCCAGCAGTGGACACAGGATTAATGAAAAACTGTTTTTT.

V and J are TRBV20-1 and TRBJ2-1; 9 bases are shared with TRBD2. Germline-derived CDR1 and CDR2 are DFQATT and SNEGSKA (reference sequence). This CDR3 is 14 amino acids long. Germline trimming cut 5 bases from V and 6 bases from J; bases unmatched to any gene: 8. The CDR3 reads CSARTSEGTNEQFF. CDR3 coding DNA: TGCAGTGCTCGGACTAGCGAGGGAACCAATGAGCAGTTCTTC.

The chain employs TRBV29-1 and TRBJ1-1, with D perhaps matching TRBD1 (5 bases). CDR3 length: 12 amino acids. Germline V gene data show CDR1 as SQVTM and CDR2 as ANQGSEA. With 7 bases removed from V and 5 bases from J, the gap between germline ends came to 14 bases. CDR3: CSGRQTNTEAFF. The CDR3 DNA reads as TGCAGCGGGAGACAGACTAATACTGAAGCTTTCTTT.

This clonotype was observed a handful of times. The chain employs TRBV19 and TRBJ2-5; unclear D gene. From germline, CDR1 is LNHDA and CDR2 SQIVND (reference sequence). The V end lost 4 bases, the J end lost 0 bases, and 6 bases lay between the germline ends. The CDR3 has 13 residues. The CDR3 is CASSRPYQETQYF. CDR3 bases: TGTGCCAGTAGTAGACCTTACCAAGAGACCCAGTACTTC. Drawing the rest from reference TRBV19 and TRBJ2-5, the complete variable domain is DGGITQSPKYLFRKEGQNVTLSCEQNLNHDAMYWYRQDPGQGLRLIYYSQIVNDFQKGDIAEGYSVSREKKESFPLTVTSAQKNPTAFYLCASSRPYQETQYFGPGTRLLVL.

This clonotype came up a few times. The rearrangement joins TRBV29-1 to TRBJ1-2; TRBD1 matches 10 bases. Germline lookup yields CDR1 SQVTM and CDR2 ANQGSEA. V shed 7 bases, J shed 3 bases, and the junction held 5 bases outside the gene matches. CDR3 length equals 13 residues. DNA of the CDR3: TGCAGCGCCGGGACAGGGGCCTACTATGGCTACACCTTC. Translating gives CSAGTGAYYGYTF.

The CDR3 protein is CATSPSKGSPGNQPQHF. The CDR3 DNA reads as TGTGCCACCAGTCCGTCAAAGGGGAGCCCGGGCAATCAGCCCCAGCATTTT. The gene calls are TRBV24-1 and TRBJ1-5; tentative D call: TRBD1 (5 bases). Germline CDR1 is KGHDR and CDR2 is SFDVKD. The V gene lost 6 bases and the J gene lost 2 bases, with 19 bases spanning the gap. CDR3 length: 17 residues.

This clonotype has only a few counts. V gene TRBV7-2 combines with J gene TRBJ1-6, with 9 positions matching TRBD1. This CDR3 contains 14 residues. With V trimmed by 5 bases and J by 10 bases, 6 bases remained unmatched. Per germline, CDR1 SGHTA and CDR2 FQGNSA. The CDR3 loop is CASSTDRGSSPLHF. The CDR3 nucleotides read TGTGCCAGCAGCACCGACAGGGGGAGCTCACCCCTCCACTTT.

The rearrangement uses TRBV20-1 and TRBJ2-3; 12 bases fit TRBD2. This CDR3 contains 17 residues. J gave up 0 bases and V 3 bases, and 7 bases lay outside the gene matches. Germline assignment: CDR1 DFQATT and CDR2 SNEGSKA (reference sequence). The CDR3 spells CSARRLAGDLSTDTQYF. The CDR3 nucleotides are TGCAGTGCTAGGAGACTAGCGGGGGACCTAAGCACAGATACGCAGTATTTT.

The chain's CDR3 is CASSGGQADTQYF. CDR3 DNA sequence: TGTGCCAGCAGTGGGGGACAGGCAGATACGCAGTATTTT. This chain links TRBV12-3 or TRBV12-4 with TRBJ2-3; 8 bases are shared with TRBD1. This CDR3 region has 13 residues. V gave up 5 bases and J gave up 4 bases; unmatched junction bases: 2.

Details on this clonotype: Germline and junction disagree at one end, which may indicate a read error. The chain couples TRBV6-2 or TRBV6-3 to TRBJ2-7; D is possibly TRBD1 or TRBD2 (5 bases each). Germline lookup yields CDR1 MNHEY and CDR2 SVGEGT. The CDR3 is 15 amino acids. CDR3 nucleotides: TGTGCCAGCAGTCACTCGGGGCTAACTTACTACGAGCAGTACTTC. It yields the protein CASSHSGLTYYEQYF.

J is TRBJ2-7 and V is TRBV25-1, with TRBD1 matching over 7 bases. The germline CDR1 and CDR2 sequences are MGHDK and SYGVNS. The CDR3 runs to 14 residues. Unmatched junction bases numbered 5, after V lost 3 bases and J lost 3 bases. The CDR3 DNA follows: TGTGCCAGCAGTGAGACAGGGAAGGGCTACGAGCAGTACTTC. This sequence encodes CASSETGKGYEQYF.

The chain has TRBV3-1 and TRBJ2-3; no clear D gene. Germline V CDR1 and CDR2: LGHDT, YNNKEL (reference sequence). The V gene lost 1 base and the J gene lost 0 bases, with 14 bases spanning the gap. This CDR3 contains 17 residues. The DNA for the CDR3 is TGTGCCAGCAGCCAAGGTCGTCCTGTTAGGAGCACAGATACGCAGTATTTT. This translates into CASSQGRPVRSTDTQYF.

The chain carries TRBV7-9 and TRBJ2-5, with D tentatively TRBD1 (5 bases). Germline-derived CDR1 and CDR2 are SEHNR and FQNEAQ (reference sequence). The V end was cut by 5 bases, the J end by 5 bases, with 12 bases between. There are 13 residues in the CDR3. The CDR3 reads CASSASTVETQYF. CDR3 nucleotides: TGTGCCAGCAGCGCCTCGACAGTTGAGACCCAGTACTTC.